This T cell receptor (beta chain) was sequenced during a study of cytomegalovirus exposure and HLA in healthy donors (dated by TCRdb to 2016 to 2017). For context, the study as a whole: According to an earlier analysis of several hundred of the donors, 150 million to 200 million T cells yielded over 90 million unique TCR beta sequences and 276 Gb of sequence data. About 280 gigabases of sequencing data and 70 million to 100 million unique TCR sequences were included in an early release covering several hundred HLA-typed donors. Of the roughly 430 genotyped donors, 65% to 90% fell in the genetic ancestry cluster associated with self-reported Caucasian donors. The aim of the study was to test whether cataloging public T cell receptors could identify signatures of past pathogen exposure. The study profiled the T cell repertoires of 666 subjects by immunosequencing and related them to cytomegalovirus serostatus. Besides the first cohort of hundreds of subjects, a separate validation cohort made up of 120 different subjects was used. The study combined high-throughput TCR immunosequencing, statistical association of individual TCRs with disease status, and machine learning to predict cytomegalovirus infection status. To study patterns of TCR occurrence, a later analysis re-analyzed previously published TCR beta repertoires from around 660 donors and added high-resolution HLA genotyping. Rather than using new phenotypic data, the later analysis identified candidate immune exposures from TCR beta sequences and from how often those sequences occurred across donors. An earlier analysis of approximately 640 of the donors applied high-throughput TCR beta sequencing to assess whether each TCR beta V gene segment acted as functional or pseudogenic. Donor age, sex, ethnicity and CMV serostatus were collected together with the repertoire data. A later genetic analysis took genome-wide SNP genotypes for about 65% of the 666 donors and used that subset as a discovery cohort. All discovery cohort repertoires had been generated using a single sequencing platform. Class I and class II HLA loci were covered by the typing at four-digit resolution. Typing coverage varied by locus: roughly 620-640 donors for A, B, C, DRB1 and DQB1; some 520 for DQA1; about 590 for DPA1; under 490 for DPB1. Because of strong linkage in the cohort, roughly five DR-DQ haplotypes were treated as single units for association and clustering. Among around 400 genotyped donors of the cohort, an average of approximately 240,000 unique TCR beta nucleotide sequences was sequenced per donor, of which 15% to 20% were non-productive.

Study-wide findings and limitations: Correlated functional status among segregating V segments might reflect linkage disequilibrium, but an unknown experimental factor could not be ruled out. HLA typing was unavailable for some donors at each locus, so association tests used only the typed subset. In both the original and validation cohorts, the classifier was reported to diagnose cytomegalovirus status with high specificity and sensitivity. CMV serostatus was the only immune exposure information available for the cohort. A later analysis associated 15,000 or so TCR beta sequences with specific HLA alleles at a false discovery rate of 0.05. The study listed 150 to 200 TCR beta chains as associated with cytomegalovirus. In vitro tests confirmed that a few of the cytomegalovirus-associated TCR beta chains recognize cytomegalovirus antigens. A further reported finding was that TCR beta sequences accurately predicted the HLA-A and HLA-B alleles for most subjects in the first cohort. When HLA alleles, especially DR and DQ, strongly co-occurred, attributing TCR associations to individual alleles was difficult. The authors suggested that the approach could potentially be generalized to other disease states and immunological phenotypes. Seventeen rarely observed V segments, including chromosome 9 orphons, were excluded from the earlier analysis of almost 600 of the donors because counts were too low. Broadly in line with IMGT annotations, most TCR beta V segments showed up in productive rearrangements about 87% or about 30% of the time in an earlier analysis of 587 of the donors. Presence/absence analyses assumed roughly uniform sequencing depth across donors, an assumption that may not hold. An association between a missense DCLRE1C variant and V-gene and J-gene trimming of TCR beta chains was found in a later genetic analysis and replicated in an independent cohort. The sequencing pipeline was judged likely to have produced a cluster of highly shared sequence variants as a technical artifact. A later analysis found that most CMV-associated TCR beta chains appeared HLA-restricted, with HLA associations seemingly driven largely by CMV exposure. Most TCR sequences were seen in very few donors, while some public TCRs were found in many individuals. Because the 87-base-pair reads could not distinguish some IMGT-functional V segments, including TRBV6-2 and TRBV6-3, those segments were excluded. A later analysis found that HLA-associated TCR beta chains were more clonally expanded and had lower generation probabilities than equally common non-associated chains. A later genetic analysis reported fewer N-insertions in productive TCRs among donors in an Asian-associated ancestry cluster than the roughly 620-donor mean. Several of the top co-occurrence clusters appeared to be linked to parvovirus B19, influenza, CMV and Epstein-Barr virus, according to a later analysis. A later analysis found that TCR association rates varied across HLA loci, with DRB1 alleles showing the most associated TCRs and HLA-C alleles the fewest. The cohort was sequenced for TCR beta chains only, and without alpha or paired-chain data the features that could be detected were limited.

CDR1 ENHRY and CDR2 SYGVKD were looked up in the germline V gene. From its cysteine to its phenylalanine, the CDR3 spans 13 amino acids. Left in the record is the CDR3 DNA by itself, 39 bases read in frame from the first base. Trimming at the junction amounts to 8 bases on V and 3 bases on J, and the germline ends lie 14 bases apart. To prepare the library, the immunoSEQ multiplex PCR assay was applied. For the multiplex PCR, a mixture combining 60 forward primers for TCR Vbeta segments and 13 reverse primers for TCR Jbeta segments was used. The CDR3 region of rearranged TCR beta genes was amplified from genomic DNA with a multiplex PCR assay. The amplified TCR beta libraries were sequenced on the Illumina HiSeq System as 87-base-pair reads. The study's processing was this. In a later analysis, roughly 80 million unique TCR beta chains were counted across the roughly 670 repertoires, and roughly 10 million of these chains were shared by at least two donors. Raw reads were error-corrected and collapsed into unique sequences with a nearest-neighbor algorithm that merged closely related sequences to remove PCR and sequencing errors. To assign V, D and J gene segments, CDR3 sequences were aligned to IMGT reference sequences. For a sequence to be retained, a match of at least six nucleotides to both a V gene segment and a J gene segment was required. Rearrangements were classified as productive when the CDR3 lacked stop codons and remained in frame with V and J, and all other rearrangements were classified as non-productive. CDR3 was defined according to IMGT convention as the region running from the second conserved V-encoded cysteine to the conserved J-encoded phenylalanine. In an earlier analysis of 500 to 650 of the donors, sequences lacking an unambiguous match to a single V gene segment were excluded. An earlier analysis of fewer than 750 of the donors called V segments functional above 56.7% productive rearrangements and segregating when the between-donor standard deviation exceeded 5%. A statistical classification framework was developed to diagnose cytomegalovirus status using the catalog of TCR beta chain sequences. A later analysis assigned V and J genes by comparing TCR nucleotide sequences with IMGT/GENE-DB human TR gene sequences. A later analysis assigned CDR3 sequences and most-parsimonious VDJ recombination scenarios with the TCRdist pipeline. In a later analysis, each TCR beta chain was defined by its CDR3 amino acid sequence together with its V-gene family, and reads without a unique V-gene family were excluded. To address suspected cross-contamination and a sequencing artifact, a later analysis removed around 600 highly shared, low-generation-probability nucleotide sequences. For each public chain, a later analysis derived a clonal expansion index from normalized ranks of inferred template counts within each repertoire. In a later analysis, generation probabilities were computed using a VDJ recombination model fitted to out-of-frame rearrangements, and the results were checked against IGoR. A later analysis scored TCR-TCR, TCR-HLA and TCR-CMV co-occurrence with hypergeometric tests, applying a repertoire-size bias correction to TCR pairs. False discovery rates were estimated in a later analysis by permuting HLA or CMV assignments 20 times. In a later analysis, co-occurring TCRs were grouped with DBSCAN, and TCRdist sequence similarity was added when clustering was performed within HLA-allele-positive subsets. For co-occurrence clustering, repertoires with fewer than 30,000 or more than 120,000 public chains were excluded, along with roughly 5 repertoires with anomalous nucleotide sharing. This immuneACCESS table, as held by TCRdb, lists in-frame sequences with V and J called but not all clones. Of the missing ones, under half trace to an unresolved V gene in checked studies; the others have no known cause. The V and J calls and the clone size are those of that table, but D and trimming were determined from the DNA. This sample's table carries roughly 31,000 clones. The top ten clonotypes cover 0.71% of the sample.

A note on this clone: Its antigen remains unidentified.

In total, fewer than 750 healthy bone marrow donors made up the cohort. At the time of sampling, every cohort member was nominally healthy, though immune exposures that went unrecorded were likely present. The donor tested CMV seronegative and was one of the 352 seronegative cohort members. Each donor provided a peripheral blood sample, and peripheral blood mononuclear cells were used for TCR beta sequencing. Genomic DNA was extracted from the blood cell samples with the Qiagen DNeasy Blood Extraction Kit. The V and J genes are TRBV10-3 and TRBJ2-7; TRBD2 could be the D gene, as 5 bases match. The source is a young man in good health and CMV-seronegative. The specimen was PBMCs. The nucleotides are TGTGCCATCTCCCCTAGCTTAAGCTACGAGCAGTACTTC. Its coded protein is CAISPSLSYEQYF.